This T cell receptor (beta chain) emerged from a study of cytomegalovirus exposure and HLA in healthy donors. PCR primers comprised 60 Vbeta and 13 Jbeta primers. Assay: immunoSEQ multiplex PCR; the TCRdb copy retains only in-frame clones and omits some. The sample has over 250,000 clones; 86% are singletons. Points from the study as a whole: TCR beta sequences reportedly predicted the HLA-A and HLA-B alleles of most subjects accurately. Through in vitro validation, three CMV-associated chains were shown to be specific for CMV antigens. An analysis done earlier found most TCR beta V segments productive about 90% or about 30% of the time. As a later analysis revealed, most CMV-associated TCR beta chains appeared HLA-restricted.

CDR3 size: 15 residues. The trim removed 2 bases at V and 6 bases at J, leaving 5 bases unmatched. Germline V CDR1 and CDR2: SGHVS, FQNEAQ. To note about this clone: What it recognizes is unknown.

The clonotype originates from a man aged 35 to 55 in good health and CMV-seropositive. Specimen: PBMCs. This chain uses TRBV7-8 with TRBJ2-3; 10 positions agree with TRBD1. The CDR3 region is CASSLRQGAADTQYF. CDR3 nucleotides: TGTGCCAGCAGCTTACGACAGGGGGCTGCGGATACGCAGTATTTT.